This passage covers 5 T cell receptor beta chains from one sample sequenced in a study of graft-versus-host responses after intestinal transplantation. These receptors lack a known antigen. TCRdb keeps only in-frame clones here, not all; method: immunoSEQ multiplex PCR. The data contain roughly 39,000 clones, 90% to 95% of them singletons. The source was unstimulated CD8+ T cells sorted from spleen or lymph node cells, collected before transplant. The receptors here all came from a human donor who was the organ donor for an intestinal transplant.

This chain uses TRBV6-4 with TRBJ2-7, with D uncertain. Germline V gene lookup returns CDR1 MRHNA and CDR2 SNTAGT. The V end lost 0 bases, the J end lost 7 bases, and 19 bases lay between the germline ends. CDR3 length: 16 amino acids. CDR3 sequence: CASSDSSYSPMGEQYF. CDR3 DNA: TGTGCCAGCAGTGACTCGTCATATAGTCCTATGGGAGAGCAGTACTTC.

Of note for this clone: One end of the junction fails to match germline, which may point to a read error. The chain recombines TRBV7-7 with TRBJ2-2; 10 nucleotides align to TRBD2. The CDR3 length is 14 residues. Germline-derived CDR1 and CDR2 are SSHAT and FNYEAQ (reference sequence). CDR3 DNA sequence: TGTGCTAGCAGCTTACTAGCGGGGCCCGGGGAGCTGTTTTTT. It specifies CASSLLAGPGELFF.

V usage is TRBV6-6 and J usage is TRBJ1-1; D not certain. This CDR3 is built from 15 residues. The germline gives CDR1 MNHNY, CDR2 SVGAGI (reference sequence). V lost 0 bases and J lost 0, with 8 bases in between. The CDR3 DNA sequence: TGTGCCAGCAGTTACTCTAAAATCATGAACACTGAAGCTTTCTTT. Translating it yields CASSYSKIMNTEAFF.

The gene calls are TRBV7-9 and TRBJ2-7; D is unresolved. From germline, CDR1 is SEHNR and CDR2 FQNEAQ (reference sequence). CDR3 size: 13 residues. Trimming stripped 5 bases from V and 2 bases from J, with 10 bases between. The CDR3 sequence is CASSPTGPYEQYF. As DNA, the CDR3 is TGTGCCAGCAGCCCAACGGGTCCCTACGAGCAGTACTTC.

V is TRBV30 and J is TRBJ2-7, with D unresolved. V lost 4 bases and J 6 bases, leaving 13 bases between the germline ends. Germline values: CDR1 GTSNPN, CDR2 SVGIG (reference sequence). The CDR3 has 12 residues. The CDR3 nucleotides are TGTGCCTGGACGGGCGTCGATCTCGAGCAGTACTTC. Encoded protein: CAWTGVDLEQYF.